A selection of T cell receptor beta chains follows, all from one sample in a study of control samples from healthy donors and cancer patients. Sequencing used immunoSEQ multiplex PCR; TCRdb keeps in-frame clones, though not all of them. The sample records around 81,000 clones, over 90% being singletons. The sequencing sample was made of blood. All receptors come from a woman aged 25-40 years in good health. CDR3s include the opening cysteine and the closing phenylalanine or tryptophan. A D gene is named only where the DNA matches it firmly. The listing skips clone size in some rows; elsewhere it reads once, few, many or a size class.

D,J,size,V,CDR3,DNA
TRBD1,TRBJ1-5,-,TRBV10-3,CASRGQGAGQPQHF,TGTGCCAGCAGAGGACAGGGGGCGGGTCAGCCCCAGCATTTT
-,TRBJ1-2,-,TRBV4-1,CASSQEDANYGYTF,TGCGCCAGCAGCCAAGAGGATGCTAACTATGGCTACACCTTC
TRBD1,TRBJ1-4,once,TRBV7-2,CASSIRQGSNEKLFF,TGTGCCAGCAGCATTCGACAGGGGTCTAATGAAAAACTGTTTTTT
TRBD1,TRBJ1-2,-,TRBV6-1,CASSKLQKTGEGYTF,TGTGCCAGCAGTAAACTACAAAAGACAGGGGAGGGCTACACCTTC
-,TRBJ1-1,-,TRBV19,CASSMLWGTEAFF,TGTGCCAGTAGTATGTTGTGGGGCACTGAAGCTTTCTTT
TRBD1,TRBJ1-2,-,TRBV19,CAIKAQGAYGYTF,TGTGCCATCAAGGCCCAGGGGGCGTATGGCTACACCTTC
-,TRBJ1-1,-,TRBV9,CASRGILGAFF,TGTGCCAGCAGGGGGATACTCGGAGCTTTCTTT
-,TRBJ2-7,-,TRBV5-1,CASKRVPWAQYF,TGCGCCAGCAAAAGGGTCCCATGGGCGCAGTACTTC
-,TRBJ2-7,-,TRBV19,CASSMNMGASPSSYEQYF,TGTGCCAGTAGTATGAATATGGGGGCTAGCCCGAGCTCCTACGAGCAGTACTTC
TRBD1,TRBJ2-1,-,TRBV19,CASSPGTDYNEQFF,TGTGCCAGTAGTCCCGGGACAGATTACAATGAGCAGTTCTTC
-,TRBJ1-4,once,TRBV10-1,CASSERAGEKLFF,TGCGCCAGCAGCGAGCGTGCGGGGGAAAAACTGTTTTTT
TRBD1,TRBJ2-1,-,TRBV5-4,CASSGRQGEGNEQFF,TGTGCCAGCAGCGGAAGACAGGGAGAGGGCAATGAGCAGTTCTTC
TRBD1,TRBJ1-5,-,TRBV5-5,CASSLERIGGGYQPQHF,TGTGCCAGCAGCTTGGAGAGGATCGGAGGGGGCTACCAGCCCCAGCATTTT
-,TRBJ1-5,-,TRBV4-1,CASSQDRLYSNQPQHF,TGCGCCAGCAGCCAAGATAGGCTCTATAGCAATCAGCCCCAGCATTTT
TRBD2,TRBJ2-7,-,TRBV6-2/TRBV6-3,CASSYSGLAGSYEQYF,TGTGCCAGCAGTTACTCGGGACTAGCGGGGTCATACGAGCAGTACTTC
TRBD2,TRBJ2-5,-,TRBV4-2,CASSRGTSGQQETQYF,TGTGCCAGCAGCCGAGGGACTAGCGGGCAACAAGAGACCCAGTACTTC